This T cell receptor beta chain was profiled in a study of shared clonotypes between healthy human individuals. The repertoire was sequenced with immunoSEQ multiplex PCR; TCRdb's copy has only in-frame clones and lacks some. This table holds 1,400,000 or so clones, just under 99% found once. The CDR3 sequence is 13 residues long. Germline lookup yields CDR1 LGHNA and CDR2 YSLEER. The ends were cut back, 1 base at V and 4 bases at J, with 4 bases in the middle. The source is a man aged 25-45 years in good health. The chain combines TRBV4-3 with TRBJ2-2; D uncertain. Sequencing used naive CD4+ T cells sorted from blood. Described subset: CD45RA+ positively selected. CDR3 sequence reads: CASSQVSTGELFF. The CDR3 DNA sequence: TGCGCCAGCAGCCAAGTTTCCACCGGGGAGCTGTTTTTT.